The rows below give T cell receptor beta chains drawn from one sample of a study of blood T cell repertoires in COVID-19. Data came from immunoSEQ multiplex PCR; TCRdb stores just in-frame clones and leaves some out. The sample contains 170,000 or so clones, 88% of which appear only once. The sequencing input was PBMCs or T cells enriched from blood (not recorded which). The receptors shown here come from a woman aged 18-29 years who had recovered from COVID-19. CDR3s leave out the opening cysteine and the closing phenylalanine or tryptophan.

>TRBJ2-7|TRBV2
ASMSSLEQY
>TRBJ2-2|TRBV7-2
ASSLLGARNTGELF
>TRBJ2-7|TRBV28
ASGPPPKTD
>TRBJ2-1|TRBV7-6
ASSYPGQKNNEQF
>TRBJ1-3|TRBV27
ASSQAGSGNTIY
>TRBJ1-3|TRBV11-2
ASSSRELSGNTIY
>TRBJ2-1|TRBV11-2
ASSLVARGSNEQF
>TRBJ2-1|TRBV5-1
ASSLAGWENEQF
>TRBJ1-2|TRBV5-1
ASSLEAGAYGYT
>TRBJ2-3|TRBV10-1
ASSEAQQGRDTDTQY
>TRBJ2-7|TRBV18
ASSPRAGAIYEQY
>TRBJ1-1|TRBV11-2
ASNPTGTPTEAF
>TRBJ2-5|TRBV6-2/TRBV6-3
ASSYSISRELQETQY
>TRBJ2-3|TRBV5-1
ASSVVGGQDTQY
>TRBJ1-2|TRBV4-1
ASSQEREGHLYGYT
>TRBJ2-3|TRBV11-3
ASSLGRLAKATDTQY
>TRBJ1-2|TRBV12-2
ASRAGFPGAYYGYT
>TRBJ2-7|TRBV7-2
ASSLAQVPEQY
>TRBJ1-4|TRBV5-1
ASSLEGRDEKLF
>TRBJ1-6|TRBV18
ASSPGTENSPLH
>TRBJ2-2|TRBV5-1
ASSPGLNTGELF
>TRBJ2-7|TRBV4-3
ASSQSFGRGITYEQY
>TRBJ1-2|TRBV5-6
ASSQETAPYYGYT
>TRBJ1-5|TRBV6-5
ASLEGNYQPQH
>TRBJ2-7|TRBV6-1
ASRSGAGDGYEQY
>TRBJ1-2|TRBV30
AWSPQAIEGYT
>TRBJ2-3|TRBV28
ASSPLAGFDTQY
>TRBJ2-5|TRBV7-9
ASSLDSKETQY
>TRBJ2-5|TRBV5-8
ASSTGARTGQGKETQY
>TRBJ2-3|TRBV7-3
ASSSTSASTDTQY
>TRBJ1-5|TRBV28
ASSSSTGVSNQPQH
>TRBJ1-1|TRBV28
ASSLSTEAF
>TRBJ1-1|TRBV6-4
ASSLDRANTEAF
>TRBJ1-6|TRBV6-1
ASSENRVSPLH
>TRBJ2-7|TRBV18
ASSPGAGTYEQY
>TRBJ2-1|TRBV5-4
ASSSSATRYNEQF
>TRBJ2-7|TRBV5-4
ASSSGTSGGPYEQY
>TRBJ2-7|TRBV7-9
ASSLEGREQY
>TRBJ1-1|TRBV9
ASSRQGPNTEAF
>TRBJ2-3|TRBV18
ASSPSLRDIADTQY
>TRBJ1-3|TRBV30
AWSVRFGFSGNTIY
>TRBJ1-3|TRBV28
ASTLVRSGNTIY
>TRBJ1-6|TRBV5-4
ASSPITGGEDSPLH
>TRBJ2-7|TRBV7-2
ASSLPQAYEQY
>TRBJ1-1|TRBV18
ASSPMSGGVNTEAF